Listed below are T cell receptor beta chains from one sample, sequenced in a study of shared clonotypes between healthy human individuals. Sequenced by immunoSEQ multiplex PCR; TCRdb stores in-frame clones only, minus some. The sample consists of hundreds of thousands of clones, 95% to 97% of them appearing once. The sequencing input was naive CD8+ T cells sorted from blood. These TCRs come from a woman aged 25-40 years in good health. The CDR3 runs from the conserved cysteine through the conserved F or W. The D gene is left open where the match is weak. Clone size is given for some rows only: seen once, a few or many times, or a class if the clone is expanded.

clone_size j_call v_call d_call cdr3_aa cdr3_nt
NA TRBJ1-2 TRBV27 TRBD1 CASRTGTAVDYTF TGTGCCAGCAGAACCGGGACAGCGGTTGACTACACCTTC
NA TRBJ2-5 TRBV28 TRBD2 CASSLFAGVGETQYF TGTGCCAGCAGTTTATTTGCGGGAGTTGGGGAGACCCAGTACTTC
NA TRBJ2-7 TRBV7-9 NA CASSLIGTATYEQYF TGTGCCAGCAGTTTAATCGGGACGGCTACCTACGAGCAGTACTTC
NA TRBJ2-7 TRBV19 NA CASNGGGAEQYF TGTGCCAGTAATGGTGGGGGCGCCGAGCAGTACTTC
once TRBJ1-2 TRBV29-1 NA CSVATTYGYTF TGCAGCGTTGCGACGACGTATGGCTACACCTTC
NA TRBJ2-5 TRBV5-1 TRBD2 CASSPGTSGTETQYF TGCGCCAGCAGCCCAGGGACTAGCGGGACCGAGACCCAGTACTTC
NA TRBJ2-7 TRBV27 TRBD1 CASSLRGQGLEQYF TGTGCCAGCAGTTTGAGGGGACAGGGCCTCGAGCAGTACTTC
once TRBJ2-7 TRBV6-5 NA CASSTDRDQSYEQYF TGTGCCAGCAGTACAGACCGGGACCAATCCTACGAGCAGTACTTC
NA TRBJ1-2 TRBV7-9 TRBD1 CASSLPTGTGGAFYGYTF TGTGCCAGCAGCTTACCGACCGGGACAGGGGGCGCGTTTTATGGCTACACCTTC
NA TRBJ1-2 TRBV6-5 NA CASSYGRQGRYGYTF TGTGCCAGCAGTTACGGGCGGCAGGGCCGCTATGGCTACACCTTC
NA TRBJ1-5 TRBV9 TRBD1 CASSVEGASNQPQHF TGTGCCAGCAGCGTCGAGGGGGCGAGCAATCAGCCCCAGCATTTT
NA TRBJ1-1 TRBV5-4 NA CASSSSTGNTEAFF TGTGCCAGCAGCTCCTCGACAGGAAACACTGAAGCTTTCTTT
NA TRBJ1-1 TRBV29-1 NA CSVKIWGTEAFF TGCAGCGTTAAGATATGGGGGACTGAAGCTTTCTTT
NA TRBJ1-2 TRBV10-3 TRBD1 CAISERDRAHGYTF TGTGCCATCAGTGAGAGGGACAGGGCACATGGCTACACCTTC
once TRBJ2-1 TRBV5-8 NA CASSLRVDEQFF TGTGCCAGCAGCTTGCGTGTAGACGAGCAGTTCTTC
NA TRBJ2-4 TRBV5-4 TRBD2 CASSDQTWAGVAKNIQYF TGTGCCAGCAGCGACCAGACGTGGGCGGGAGTTGCCAAAAACATTCAGTACTTC
NA TRBJ2-3 TRBV7-3 NA CASSLISGQGADTQYF TGTGCCAGCAGCTTAATCTCGGGGCAGGGTGCAGATACGCAGTATTTT
NA TRBJ2-7 TRBV5-8 TRBD2 CASSLAGDYF TGTGCCAGCAGTCTAGCGGGAGACTACTTC
NA TRBJ2-4 TRBV7-3 TRBD1 CASSYPGTGVNIQYF TGTGCCAGCAGCTATCCCGGGACAGGGGTCAACATTCAGTACTTC
NA TRBJ1-5 TRBV30 NA CAWGPGFSNQPQHF TGTGCCTGGGGACCCGGATTCAGCAATCAGCCCCAGCATTTT
NA TRBJ2-7 TRBV9 NA CASSVGGGGSYEQYF TGTGCCAGCAGCGTAGGTGGAGGGGGCTCCTACGAGCAGTACTTC
NA TRBJ1-5 TRBV28 NA CASDPGASNQPQHF TGTGCCAGCGATCCCGGGGCCAGCAATCAGCCCCAGCATTTT
NA TRBJ2-7 TRBV7-9 NA CASVQDFSYEQYF TGTGCCAGCGTACAGGACTTCTCCTACGAGCAGTACTTC
NA TRBJ1-4 TRBV27 NA CASRPGYNEKLFF TGTGCCAGCAGGCCGGGGTATAATGAAAAACTGTTTTTT
NA TRBJ2-7 TRBV19 TRBD2 CASSFGGGSNYEQYF TGTGCCAGTAGTTTTGGCGGGGGGTCTAACTACGAGCAGTACTTC
NA TRBJ2-5 TRBV28 TRBD2 CASSFSVLAGGQVPQETQYF TGTGCCAGCAGTTTCTCGGTGCTAGCGGGAGGGCAGGTCCCCCAAGAGACCCAGTACTTC
NA TRBJ2-7 TRBV13 NA CASSSGLEEYEQYF TGTGCCAGCAGCAGCGGACTCGAAGAGTACGAGCAGTACTTC
few TRBJ1-1 TRBV19 NA CASSIEDTEAFF TGTGCCAGTAGTATAGAGGACACTGAAGCTTTCTTT
NA TRBJ2-7 TRBV27 TRBD2 CASSPASGSYEQYF TGTGCCAGCAGTCCGGCTAGCGGCTCCTACGAGCAGTACTTC
NA TRBJ2-5 TRBV5-1 TRBD1 CASSFDRGRETQYF TGCGCCAGCAGCTTTGACAGGGGGAGGGAGACCCAGTACTTC
few TRBJ1-1 TRBV19 NA CASSKNTEAFF TGTGCCAGTAGTAAGAACACTGAAGCTTTCTTT
NA TRBJ2-7 TRBV2 TRBD2 CASRETSGTSEQYF TGTGCCAGCAGGGAAACTAGCGGGACATCCGAGCAGTACTTC
NA TRBJ1-4 TRBV15 NA CATSRDDRGQNEKLFF TGTGCCACCAGCAGAGATGATAGAGGCCAGAATGAAAAACTGTTTTTT
NA TRBJ2-3 TRBV5-1 NA CASSLAGGTDTQYF TGCGCCAGCAGCTTGGCAGGGGGGACAGATACGCAGTATTTT
NA TRBJ2-3 TRBV11-2 TRBD2 CASSLMTGGDTQYF TGTGCCAGCAGCTTAATGACGGGGGGAGATACGCAGTATTTT
NA TRBJ2-2 TRBV27 TRBD1 CASSLFRGQTGELFF TGTGCCAGCAGTTTATTCAGGGGGCAAACCGGGGAGCTGTTTTTT
NA TRBJ2-7 TRBV30 NA CAWSVGPSSYEQYF TGTGCCTGGAGTGTCGGTCCGAGCTCCTACGAGCAGTACTTC
NA TRBJ2-7 TRBV7-9 NA CASSLSPGAYEQYF TGTGCCAGCAGCTTATCCCCCGGAGCCTACGAGCAGTACTTC
NA TRBJ1-5 TRBV27 NA CASSRTPMNQPQHF TGTGCCAGCAGTAGGACCCCCATGAACCAGCCCCAGCATTTT
NA TRBJ2-1 TRBV29-1 NA CSARPGSYNEQFF TGCAGCGCCCGACCGGGCTCCTACAATGAGCAGTTCTTC
once TRBJ2-1 TRBV9 NA CASSVVGRTASNEQFF TGTGCCAGCAGCGTGGTCGGTCGGACGGCCTCAAATGAGCAGTTCTTC
NA TRBJ1-5 TRBV6-6 NA CASTGAYSNQPQHF TGTGCCAGCACGGGGGCCTATAGCAATCAGCCCCAGCATTTT
NA TRBJ1-1 TRBV10-2 TRBD1 CASSDQGATEAFF TGCGCCAGCAGTGATCAGGGGGCCACTGAAGCTTTCTTT
NA TRBJ1-2 TRBV27 NA CASSPTPGFGYTF TGTGCCAGCAGTCCAACACCAGGGTTCGGCTACACCTTC